This is a list of T cell receptor beta chains from one sample in a study of blood T cell repertoires in COVID-19. Libraries were prepared by immunoSEQ multiplex PCR; TCRdb keeps only in-frame clonotypes and omits some of them. The table has some 220,000 clones, 65% to 85% seen once. Source material: peripheral blood. The receptor source for this set is a human donor in a cohort sampled during active COVID-19. Both conserved end residues are part of each CDR3. D genes are given only for firm matches. Clone size is not always given. Where it is, it says once, few, many or a class for expanded clones.

clone_size d_call j_call v_call cdr3_aa cdr3_nt
- - TRBJ1-2 TRBV12-3/TRBV12-4 CASSLAVHYGYTF TGTGCCAGCAGTTTGGCAGTACACTATGGCTACACCTTC
- TRBD1 TRBJ1-4 TRBV28 CASSAQGVPNEKLFF TGTGCCAGCAGTGCCCAGGGGGTCCCTAATGAAAAACTGTTTTTT
- - TRBJ1-6 TRBV19 CASSPVANSPLHF TGTGCCAGTTCCCCGGTAGCGAATTCACCCCTCCACTTT
- - TRBJ2-1 TRBV9 CASSVFDEQFF TGTGCCAGCAGCGTATTCGATGAGCAGTTCTTC
- - TRBJ1-3 TRBV27 CASSPQVSGNTIYF TGTGCCAGCAGCCCACAGGTCTCTGGAAACACCATATATTTT
- - TRBJ2-2 TRBV4-3 CASSHPGGGHTGELFF TGCGCCAGCAGCCATCCCGGAGGAGGGCACACCGGGGAGCTGTTTTTT
- TRBD1 TRBJ1-2 TRBV19 CASLKTGGVGYTF TGTGCCAGCCTAAAGACAGGGGGCGTTGGCTACACCTTC
- TRBD1 TRBJ1-3 TRBV5-1 CASSLDGQGSGNTIYF TGCGCCAGCAGCTTGGATGGACAGGGCTCTGGAAACACCATATATTTT
- TRBD1 TRBJ1-6 TRBV3-1/TRBV3-2 CASSQDGTGDSPLHF TGTGCCAGCAGCCAAGATGGGACAGGAGATTCACCCCTCCACTTT
- - TRBJ1-1 TRBV5-4 CASSLSRGITEAFF TGTGCCAGCAGCTTGTCCAGGGGTATCACTGAAGCTTTCTTT
- TRBD2 TRBJ2-5 TRBV2 CASNQAGGEETQYF TGTGCCAGCAACCAAGCGGGGGGTGAAGAGACCCAGTACTTC
- TRBD1 TRBJ1-6 TRBV28 CASSISQGADRGSPLHF TGTGCCAGCAGTATATCACAGGGGGCAGATAGGGGTTCACCCCTCCACTTT
- - TRBJ2-5 TRBV6-5 CATPTGVETQYF TGTGCCACCCCTACGGGGGTCGAGACCCAGTACTTC
once TRBD2 TRBJ2-1 TRBV7-2 CASSQTSRHEQFF TGTGCCAGCAGCCAGACTAGCAGACATGAGCAGTTCTTC
- TRBD1 TRBJ1-6 TRBV5-1 CASSLFVGQGYNSPLHF TGCGCCAGCAGCTTGTTCGTAGGACAGGGTTATAATTCACCCCTCCACTTT
once TRBD1 TRBJ1-5 TRBV28 CASSRTGTDNQPQHF TGTGCCAGCAGTCGAACCGGGACAGACAATCAGCCCCAGCATTTT
- TRBD1 TRBJ1-1 TRBV25-1 CASTDRVDTEAFF TGTGCCAGCACTGACAGGGTAGACACTGAAGCTTTCTTT
- - TRBJ1-2 TRBV9 CASSPQTGLMNYGYTF TGTGCCAGCAGCCCCCAGACTGGACTCATGAACTATGGCTACACCTTC
- TRBD2 TRBJ2-3 TRBV5-8 CAAQRGGFDVTQYF TGTGCCGCCCAACGGGGGGGTTTTGATGTTACGCAGTATTTT
few - TRBJ1-1 TRBV28 CAASQGNTEAFF TGTGCCGCCTCACAGGGGAACACTGAAGCTTTCTTT
- TRBD1 TRBJ1-1 TRBV27 CASSSRMTGGHTEAFF TGTGCCAGCAGTTCTCGAATGACAGGGGGCCACACTGAAGCTTTCTTT
once - TRBJ1-3 TRBV7-2 CASSLARGRTGNTIYF TGTGCCAGCAGCTTAGCGAGAGGGAGAACTGGAAACACCATATATTTT
- TRBD2 TRBJ2-1 TRBV28 CASTSPGLAGVYEQFF TGTGCCAGCACTTCTCCTGGACTAGCGGGAGTCTATGAGCAGTTCTTC
once - TRBJ2-5 TRBV9 CASSVGMGDYQETQYF TGTGCCAGCAGCGTGGGGATGGGGGACTACCAAGAGACCCAGTACTTC
once - TRBJ1-1 TRBV7-9 CASSYETVLNTEAFF TGTGCCAGCAGCTACGAAACAGTTCTGAACACTGAAGCTTTCTTT
once TRBD1 TRBJ2-7 TRBV28 CAGQTGVGYEQYF TGTGCCGGTCAGACAGGGGTCGGGTACGAGCAGTACTTC
- TRBD1 TRBJ1-5 TRBV28 CASILTGQKNQPQHF TGTGCCAGCATCCTTACGGGACAGAAGAATCAGCCCCAGCATTTT
once TRBD1 TRBJ1-3 TRBV2 CASRGQGEMSTIYF TGTGCCAGCAGGGGACAGGGGGAGATGAGCACCATATATTTT
few TRBD1 TRBJ2-3 TRBV6-4 CASSDGTGGTDTQYF TGTGCCAGCAGTGACGGGACAGGGGGCACAGATACGCAGTATTTT
- TRBD1 TRBJ1-2 TRBV19 CASSRAGGGYTF TGTGCCAGTAGTCGCGCAGGGGGCGGCTACACCTTC
- - TRBJ2-7 TRBV7-6 CASSYLRESYEQYF TGTGCCAGCAGCTATCTTCGGGAGTCCTACGAGCAGTACTTC
- TRBD1 TRBJ1-6 TRBV13 CASSSQGAYSPLHF TGTGCCAGCAGCTCACAGGGGGCGTATTCACCCCTCCACTTT
- TRBD1 TRBJ2-5 TRBV29-1 CSVDLRDRVGKTQYF TGCAGCGTTGATCTCCGGGACAGGGTAGGAAAGACCCAGTACTTC
- - TRBJ2-7 TRBV7-2 CASTSGTYEQYF TGTGCCAGCACCTCGGGGACCTACGAGCAGTACTTC
- TRBD1 TRBJ2-7 TRBV6-6 CASSPPGQGYEQYF TGTGCCAGCAGTCCCCCGGGACAGGGTTACGAGCAGTACTTC
- TRBD1 TRBJ1-2 TRBV7-3 CASSTLQGAVGYTF TGTGCCAGCAGCACTCTACAGGGGGCGGTTGGCTACACCTTC
- - TRBJ1-3 TRBV5-1 CASSLEQSGNTIYF TGCGCCAGCAGCTTGGAACAGAGTGGAAACACCATATATTTT
- - TRBJ2-3 TRBV9 CASSGGPGAPTDTQYF TGTGCCAGCAGCGGTGGTCCAGGGGCCCCCACAGATACGCAGTATTTT
- - TRBJ2-5 TRBV2 CASSGSVETQYF TGTGCCAGCAGTGGTAGTGTGGAGACCCAGTACTTC
- TRBD2 TRBJ2-6 TRBV5-1 CASSRGVPSGANVLTF TGCGCCAGCAGCCGGGGGGTACCCTCTGGGGCCAACGTCCTGACTTTC
- - TRBJ2-7 TRBV4-1 CASSQGGRGYEQYF TGCGCCAGCAGCCAAGGAGGGCGGGGATACGAGCAGTACTTC
- - TRBJ2-1 TRBV7-9 CASSRGVGSYNEQFF TGTGCCAGCAGCCGAGGCGTGGGTAGTTACAATGAGCAGTTCTTC
few TRBD1 TRBJ1-2 TRBV4-2 CASSQDGLTGENYGYTF TGTGCCAGCAGCCAAGACGGGCTGACAGGGGAAAACTATGGCTACACCTTC
- TRBD2 TRBJ2-5 TRBV11-2 CASSLAGGETQYF TGTGCCAGCAGCCTAGCGGGAGGAGAGACCCAGTACTTC
- - TRBJ1-5 TRBV30 CAWSFTGAQPQHF TGTGCCTGGAGTTTTACAGGCGCTCAGCCCCAGCATTTT
few - TRBJ1-1 TRBV7-8 CASSEPLGRDTEAFF TGTGCCAGCAGCGAACCCCTGGGGCGTGACACTGAAGCTTTCTTT
- - TRBJ1-2 TRBV28 CASAGTTNYGYTF TGTGCCAGCGCCGGGACAACTAACTATGGCTACACCTTC
- - TRBJ1-2 TRBV6-1 CASSDFGPYGYTF TGTGCCAGCAGTGATTTTGGCCCCTATGGCTACACCTTC
- - TRBJ1-2 TRBV9 CASSDSLNYGYTF TGTGCCAGCAGCGATAGCCTGAACTATGGCTACACCTTC
- - TRBJ2-7 TRBV12-3/TRBV12-4 CASSFASSYEQYF TGTGCCAGCAGTTTTGCCAGCTCCTACGAGCAGTACTTC
- - TRBJ1-2 TRBV9 CASSVASGGNYGYTF TGTGCCAGCAGCGTAGCTTCGGGGGGGAACTATGGCTACACCTTC
- - TRBJ1-2 TRBV2 CASSEGARYGYTF TGTGCCAGCAGTGAGGGGGCGCGATATGGCTACACCTTC
- - TRBJ1-1 TRBV3-1/TRBV3-2 CASSPPGRNTEAFF TGTGCCAGCAGCCCTCCCGGTAGGAACACTGAAGCTTTCTTT
few - TRBJ2-7 TRBV18 CASSFQVDSYEQYF TGTGCCAGCTCATTCCAAGTAGACAGCTACGAGCAGTACTTC
- TRBD2 TRBJ2-3 TRBV29-1 CSVRLAGSTDTQYF TGCAGCGTCCGACTAGCGGGTAGCACAGATACGCAGTATTTT
- - TRBJ2-1 TRBV9 CASSVGVWMGQGNEQFF TGTGCCAGCAGCGTAGGGGTTTGGATGGGTCAGGGGAATGAGCAGTTCTTC
- TRBD1 TRBJ2-7 TRBV7-2 CASSFAGGLYEQYF TGTGCCAGCAGCTTCGCAGGGGGCCTCTACGAGCAGTACTTC
- TRBD1 TRBJ1-1 TRBV7-9 CASSSGTGEAFF TGTGCCAGCAGCTCTGGGACAGGTGAAGCTTTCTTT
- TRBD1 TRBJ2-7 TRBV10-3 CAISGQGIGYEQYF TGTGCCATCAGTGGACAGGGGATTGGGTACGAGCAGTACTTC
once TRBD2 TRBJ2-2 TRBV27 CASSPLGLANTGELFF TGTGCCAGCAGTCCTTTGGGACTAGCGAACACCGGGGAGCTGTTTTTT